A selection of T cell receptor beta chains follows, all from one sample in a study of cytomegalovirus exposure and HLA in healthy donors. Data came from immunoSEQ multiplex PCR; TCRdb stores just in-frame clones and leaves some out. The data show tens of thousands of clones, with 77% seen just once and less than 3% held by the top ten. Specimen: PBMCs. Every receptor here comes from a female donor in good health and CMV-seronegative. Both conserved end residues are part of each CDR3. A D gene is named only where the DNA matches it firmly. A row's size may be missing; if present it is once, few, many or a size class.

d_gene	v_gene	len	abundance	j_gene	CDR3aa	CDR3nt
.	TRBV4-1	16	.	TRBJ1-2	CASSQEYNPRDWGYTF	TGCGCCAGCAGCCAAGAATATAACCCCAGGGATTGGGGCTACACCTTC
.	TRBV9	14	.	TRBJ2-3	CASSVGTVRPAQYF	TGTGCCAGCAGCGTAGGGACAGTGCGGCCGGCGCAGTATTTT
TRBD2	TRBV19	17	.	TRBJ2-5	CASSRGTSGREGETQYF	TGTGCCAGTAGTAGGGGGACTAGCGGGAGGGAAGGAGAGACCCAGTACTTC
TRBD1	TRBV7-9	17	.	TRBJ1-3	CASSLFLDRASGNTIYF	TGTGCCAGCAGCTTATTCTTGGACAGGGCCTCTGGAAACACCATATATTTT
.	TRBV4-1	18	.	TRBJ2-2	CASSPSASGVANTGELFF	TGCGCCAGCAGCCCCTCGGCCTCAGGGGTCGCGAACACCGGGGAGCTGTTTTTT
.	TRBV11-1	14	.	TRBJ2-1	CASSFVSPRDEQFF	TGTGCCAGCAGCTTTGTATCCCCCCGGGATGAGCAGTTCTTC
.	TRBV10-3	13	.	TRBJ2-5	CAARQEAQETQYF	TGTGCCGCAAGACAGGAGGCCCAAGAGACCCAGTACTTC
TRBD2	TRBV19	14	.	TRBJ2-7	CASSAGGNSYEQYF	TGTGCCAGTAGTGCCGGGGGGAACTCCTACGAGCAGTACTTC
.	TRBV5-1	16	once	TRBJ2-2	CASSLESGVNTGELFF	TGCGCCAGCAGCTTGGAGTCAGGGGTGAACACCGGGGAGCTGTTTTTT
TRBD1	TRBV2	16	.	TRBJ2-7	CASSVSRDRAFYEQYF	TGTGCCAGCAGTGTTTCTCGGGACAGGGCGTTCTACGAGCAGTACTTC
TRBD1	TRBV5-1	14	.	TRBJ1-2	CASSATGAVRGYTF	TGCGCCAGCAGCGCCACAGGGGCTGTACGTGGCTACACCTTC
.	TRBV25-1	13	.	TRBJ2-5	CASSRGGKETQYF	TGTGCCAGCAGCCGTGGCGGGAAGGAGACCCAGTACTTC
.	TRBV10-3	13	.	TRBJ2-3	CAISERGRDTQYF	TGTGCCATCAGTGAGAGAGGGAGAGATACGCAGTATTTT
TRBD1	TRBV18	15	.	TRBJ1-6	CASSPMTGANSPLHF	TGTGCCAGCTCACCAATGACAGGGGCTAATTCACCCCTCCACTTT
TRBD2	TRBV6-4	15	few	TRBJ2-1	CASSDSTSGSNEQFF	TGTGCCAGCAGTGACTCGACTAGCGGGAGCAATGAGCAGTTCTTC